The clone carrying this T cell receptor beta chain was picked up a small number of times. This record comes from a study of T cells in Graves' hyperthyroidism and ophthalmopathy. This CDR3 has 14 residues. With 6 bases removed from V and 6 bases from J, the gap between germline ends came to 18 bases. Germline loops: CDR1 MNHNS, CDR2 SASEGT. Researchers amplified the TCR beta CDR3 regions from RNA transcripts. HTBI primers were used for first-round RT-PCR of the TCR CDR3. TCRdb independently ran MiXCR on the multiplex PCR reads; one entry per CDR3 protein. The repertoire consists of fewer than 750,000 distinct CDR3 sequences, with about half occurring once and the leading ten covering around 7.7%.

The TCR comes from a woman aged 18 to 35 with Graves' hyperthyroidism. The V gene is TRBV6-1, the J gene TRBJ2-7; D gene uncertain. The sequencing input was peripheral blood or thyroid tissue (not recorded which). CDR3 bases: TGTGCCAGCAGCCCCCGCAGTGGCCTGGGCGAGCAGTACTTC. Translation: CASSPRSGLGEQYF.